Listed here is a single T cell receptor beta chain. In the study's own analysis: By means of reference gene primer amplification, nucleated cell counts were estimated. Data came from immunoSEQ multiplex PCR; TCRdb stores just in-frame clones and leaves some out. D and trimming were read from the DNA, whereas the V and J calls and clone size are those reported in that table. The table shows 250,000 or so clones, with roughly 90% occurring only once. This entry is derived from a study of blood T cell repertoires in COVID-19. Study details: Both acute and convalescent COVID-19 samples were obtained from the United States, Italy and Spain. Nucleic acid was either cDNA or gDNA, and it came from T cells, B-cell-depleted T cells, or PBMCs.

The CDR3 extends over 16 amino acids. CDR1 and CDR2 (germline): SGDLS, YYNGEE. The V segment lost 4 bases and the J segment 6 bases; nucleotides outside the gene matches: 10. This TCR came from a woman in her sixties or seventies with COVID-19, enrolled during active disease. V usage is TRBV9 and J usage is TRBJ2-2; 9 bases are shared with TRBD2. The specimen was peripheral blood. Here the CDR3 reads CASSPAAGGPSGELFF. The CDR3 bases are TGTGCCAGCAGCCCAGCGGCGGGGGGGCCCTCCGGGGAGCTGTTTTTT.